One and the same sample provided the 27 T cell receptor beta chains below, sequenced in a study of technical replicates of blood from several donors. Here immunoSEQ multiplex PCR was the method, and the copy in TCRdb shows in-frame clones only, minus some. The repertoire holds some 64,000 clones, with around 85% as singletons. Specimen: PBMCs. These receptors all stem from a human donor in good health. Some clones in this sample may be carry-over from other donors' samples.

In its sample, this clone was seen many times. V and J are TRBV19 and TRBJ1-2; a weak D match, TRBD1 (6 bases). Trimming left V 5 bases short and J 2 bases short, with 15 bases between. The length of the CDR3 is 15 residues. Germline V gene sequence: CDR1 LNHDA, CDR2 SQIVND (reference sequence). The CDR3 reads CASSPSLDRNYGYTF. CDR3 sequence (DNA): TGTGCCAGTAGTCCCTCCTTGGACAGAAACTATGGCTACACCTTC.

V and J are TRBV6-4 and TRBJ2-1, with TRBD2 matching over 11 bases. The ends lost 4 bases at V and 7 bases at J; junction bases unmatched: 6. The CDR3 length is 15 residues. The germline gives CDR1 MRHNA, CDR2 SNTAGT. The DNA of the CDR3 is TGTGCCAGCAGTGCCGCTAGCGGGGGGATGAATGAGCAGTTCTTC. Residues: CASSAASGGMNEQFF.

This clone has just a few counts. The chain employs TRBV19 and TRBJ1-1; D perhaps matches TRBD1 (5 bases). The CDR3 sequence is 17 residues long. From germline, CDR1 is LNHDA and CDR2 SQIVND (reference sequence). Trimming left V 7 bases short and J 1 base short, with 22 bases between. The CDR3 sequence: CASTRSGGIRTNTEAFF. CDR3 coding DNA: TGTGCCAGTACCCGCTCCGGGGGAATACGAACGAACACTGAAGCTTTCTTT.

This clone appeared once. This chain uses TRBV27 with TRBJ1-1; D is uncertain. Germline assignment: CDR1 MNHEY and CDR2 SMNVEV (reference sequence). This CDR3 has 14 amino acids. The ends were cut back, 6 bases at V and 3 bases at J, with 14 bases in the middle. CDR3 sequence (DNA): TGTGCCAGCAGGAGAGATCGGGGAGACACTGAAGCTTTCTTT. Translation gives CASRRDRGDTEAFF.

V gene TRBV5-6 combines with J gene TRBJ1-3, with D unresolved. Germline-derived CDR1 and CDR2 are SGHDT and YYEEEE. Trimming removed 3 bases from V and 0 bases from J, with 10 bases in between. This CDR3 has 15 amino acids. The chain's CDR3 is CASSYDSHSGNTIYF. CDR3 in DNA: TGTGCCAGCAGCTATGACTCTCACTCTGGAAACACCATATATTTT.

This CDR3 is CASSRRQGSSSMNTEAFF. The CDR3 DNA reads as TGTGCCAGCAGCCGCCGACAGGGGAGTTCTAGTATGAACACTGAAGCTTTCTTT. The chain carries TRBV13 and TRBJ1-1; 8 bases line up with TRBD1. The CDR3 sequence is 18 residues long. CDR1 and CDR2 from the germline V gene are PRHDT and FYEKMQ (reference sequence). The junction had 14 bases not matched to a gene; V was cut back by 5 bases and J by 0 bases. The full variable domain, completed using reference TRBV13 and TRBJ1-1, is AAGVIQSPRHLIKEKRETATLKCYPIPRHDTVYWYQQGPGQDPQFLISFYEKMQSDKGSIPDRFSAQQFSDYHSELNMSSLELGDSALYFCASSRRQGSSSMNTEAFFGQGTRLTVV.

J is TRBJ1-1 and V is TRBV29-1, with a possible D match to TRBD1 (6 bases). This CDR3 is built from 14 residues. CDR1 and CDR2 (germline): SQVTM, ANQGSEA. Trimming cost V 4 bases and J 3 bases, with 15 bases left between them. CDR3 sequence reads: CSVGGTGMYTEAFF. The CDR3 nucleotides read TGCAGCGTTGGGGGAACAGGGATGTACACTGAAGCTTTCTTT.

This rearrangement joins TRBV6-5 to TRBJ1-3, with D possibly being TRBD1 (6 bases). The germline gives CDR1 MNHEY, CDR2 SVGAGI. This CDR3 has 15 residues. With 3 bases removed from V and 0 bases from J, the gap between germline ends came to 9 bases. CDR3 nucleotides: TGTGCCAGCAGTTATTTACAGGGCTCTGGAAACACCATATATTTT. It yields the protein CASSYLQGSGNTIYF.

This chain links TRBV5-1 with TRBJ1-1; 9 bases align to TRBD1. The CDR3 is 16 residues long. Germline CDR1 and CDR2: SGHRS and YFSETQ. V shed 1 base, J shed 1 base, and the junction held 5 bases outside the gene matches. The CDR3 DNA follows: TGCGCCAGCAGCTTGATAGGGACAGGGCCGAACACTGAAGCTTTCTTT. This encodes CASSLIGTGPNTEAFF. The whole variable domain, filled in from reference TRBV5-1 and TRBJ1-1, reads KAGVTQTPRYLIKTRGQQVTLSCSPISGHRSVSWYQQTPGQGLQFLFEYFSETQRNKGNFPGRFSGRQFSNSRSEMNVSTLELGDSALYLCASSLIGTGPNTEAFFGQGTRLTVV.

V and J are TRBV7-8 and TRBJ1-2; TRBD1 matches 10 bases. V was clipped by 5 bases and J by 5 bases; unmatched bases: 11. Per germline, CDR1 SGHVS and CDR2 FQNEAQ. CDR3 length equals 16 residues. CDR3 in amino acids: CASSPGTGASSYGYTF. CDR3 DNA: TGTGCCAGCAGCCCCGGGACAGGGGCGAGTTCGTATGGCTACACCTTC.

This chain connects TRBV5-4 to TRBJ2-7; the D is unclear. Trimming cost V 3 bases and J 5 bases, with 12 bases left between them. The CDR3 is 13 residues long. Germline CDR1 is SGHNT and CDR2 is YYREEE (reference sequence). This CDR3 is CASSSQQINEQYF. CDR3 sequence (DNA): TGTGCCAGCAGCTCCCAACAAATAAACGAGCAGTACTTC.

The CDR3 region is CASSLAAGNNEQFF. CDR3 sequence (DNA): TGTGCCAGCAGCTTGGCAGCGGGAAACAATGAGCAGTTCTTC. The chain carries TRBV5-4 and TRBJ2-1; 7 nucleotides line up with TRBD2. Unmatched junction bases numbered 2, after V lost 0 bases and J lost 5 bases. Germline values: CDR1 SGHNT, CDR2 YYREEE (reference sequence). The CDR3 length is 14 residues. The full variable domain, its missing parts supplied by reference TRBV5-4 and TRBJ2-1, is ETGVTQSPTHLIKTRGQQVTLRCSSQSGHNTVSWYQQALGQGPQFIFQYYREEENGRGNFPPRFSGLQFPNYSSELNVNALELDDSALYLCASSLAAGNNEQFFGPGTRLTVL.

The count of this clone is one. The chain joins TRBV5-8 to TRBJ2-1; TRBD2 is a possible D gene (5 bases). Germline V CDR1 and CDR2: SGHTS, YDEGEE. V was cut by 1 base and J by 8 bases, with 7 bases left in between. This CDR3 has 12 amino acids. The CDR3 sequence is CASSLLRDEQFF. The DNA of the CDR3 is TGTGCCAGCAGCTTGTTGCGGGATGAGCAGTTCTTC.

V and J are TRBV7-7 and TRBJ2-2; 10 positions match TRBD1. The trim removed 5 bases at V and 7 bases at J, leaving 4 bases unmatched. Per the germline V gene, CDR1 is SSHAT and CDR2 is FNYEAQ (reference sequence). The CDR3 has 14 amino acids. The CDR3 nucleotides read TGTGCCAGCAGCCGGGACAGGGGAAACGGGGAGCTGTTTTTT. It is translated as CASSRDRGNGELFF.

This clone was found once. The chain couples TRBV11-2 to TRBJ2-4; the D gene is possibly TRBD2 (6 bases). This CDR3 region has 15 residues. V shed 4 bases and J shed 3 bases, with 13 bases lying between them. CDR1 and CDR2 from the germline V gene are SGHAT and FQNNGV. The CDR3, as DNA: TGTGCCAGCAGCTCAGGAGGGGTGGGCAAAAACATTCAGTACTTC. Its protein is CASSSGGVGKNIQYF.

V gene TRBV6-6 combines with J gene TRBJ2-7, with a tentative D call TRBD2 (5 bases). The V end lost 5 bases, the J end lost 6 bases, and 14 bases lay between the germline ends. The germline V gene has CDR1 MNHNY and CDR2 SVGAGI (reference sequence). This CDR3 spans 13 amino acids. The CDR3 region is CASSLGLRSEQYF. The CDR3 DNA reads TGTGCCAGCAGTCTTGGACTCCGTAGCGAGCAGTACTTC.

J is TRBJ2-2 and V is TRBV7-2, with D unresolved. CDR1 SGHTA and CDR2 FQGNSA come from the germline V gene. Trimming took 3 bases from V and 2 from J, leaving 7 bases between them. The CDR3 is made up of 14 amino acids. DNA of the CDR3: TGTGCCAGCAGCTTGCTATACAACACCGGGGAGCTGTTTTTT. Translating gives CASSLLYNTGELFF.

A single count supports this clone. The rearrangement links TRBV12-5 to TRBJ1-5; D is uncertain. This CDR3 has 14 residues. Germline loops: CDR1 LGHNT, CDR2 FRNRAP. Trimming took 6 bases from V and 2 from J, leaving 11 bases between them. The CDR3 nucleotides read TGTGCTAGTGGCCCCGACCGGGGCAATCAGCCCCAGCATTTT. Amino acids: CASGPDRGNQPQHF.

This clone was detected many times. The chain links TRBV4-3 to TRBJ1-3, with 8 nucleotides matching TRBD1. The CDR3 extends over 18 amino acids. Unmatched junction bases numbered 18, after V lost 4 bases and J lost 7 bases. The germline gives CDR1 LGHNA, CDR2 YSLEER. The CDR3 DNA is TGCGCCAGCAGCCTAGATCCCATTGGGACAGGCAGGAGGAACACCATATATTTT. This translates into CASSLDPIGTGRRNTIYF.

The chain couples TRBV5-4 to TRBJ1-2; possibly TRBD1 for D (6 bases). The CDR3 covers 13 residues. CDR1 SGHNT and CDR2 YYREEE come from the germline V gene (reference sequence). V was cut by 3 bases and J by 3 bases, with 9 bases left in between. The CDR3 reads CASSSRTDYGYTF. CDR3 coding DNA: TGTGCCAGCAGCTCCCGGACAGACTATGGCTACACCTTC.

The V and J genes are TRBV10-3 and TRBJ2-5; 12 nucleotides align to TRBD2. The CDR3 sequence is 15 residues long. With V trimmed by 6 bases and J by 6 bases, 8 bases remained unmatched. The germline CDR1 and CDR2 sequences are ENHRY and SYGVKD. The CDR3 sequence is CAISQTSGSSQTQYF. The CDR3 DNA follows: TGTGCCATCAGCCAGACTAGCGGGAGTTCGCAGACCCAGTACTTC.

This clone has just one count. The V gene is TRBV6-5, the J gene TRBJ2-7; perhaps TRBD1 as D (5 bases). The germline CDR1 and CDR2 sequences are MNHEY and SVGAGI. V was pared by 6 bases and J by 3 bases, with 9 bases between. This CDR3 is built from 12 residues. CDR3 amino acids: CASSGDSYEQYF. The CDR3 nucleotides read TGTGCCAGCAGCGGCGACAGCTACGAGCAGTACTTC.

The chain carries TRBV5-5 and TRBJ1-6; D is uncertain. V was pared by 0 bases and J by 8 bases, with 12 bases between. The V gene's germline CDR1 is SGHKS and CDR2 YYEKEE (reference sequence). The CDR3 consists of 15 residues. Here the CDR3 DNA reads TGTGCCAGCAGCTTGGGCGTCCCCGGGGATTCACCCCTCCACTTT. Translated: CASSLGVPGDSPLHF. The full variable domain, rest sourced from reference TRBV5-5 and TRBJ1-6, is DAGVTQSPTHLIKTRGQQVTLRCSPISGHKSVSWYQQVLGQGPQFIFQYYEKEERGRGNFPDRFSARQFPNYSSELNVNALLLGDSALYLCASSLGVPGDSPLHFGNGTRLTVT.

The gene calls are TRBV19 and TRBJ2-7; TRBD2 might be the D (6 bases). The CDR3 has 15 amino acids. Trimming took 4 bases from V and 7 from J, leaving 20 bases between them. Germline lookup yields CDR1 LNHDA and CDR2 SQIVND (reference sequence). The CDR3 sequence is CASSSPGLRTWEQYF. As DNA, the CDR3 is TGTGCCAGTAGTAGTCCGGGACTGAGAACATGGGAGCAGTACTTC.

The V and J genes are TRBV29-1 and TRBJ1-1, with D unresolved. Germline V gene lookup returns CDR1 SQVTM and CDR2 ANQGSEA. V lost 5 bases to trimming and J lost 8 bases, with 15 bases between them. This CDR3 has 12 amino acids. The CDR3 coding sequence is TGCAGCGTTCCTGGTCTTGGAGGGGAAGCTTTCTTT. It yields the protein CSVPGLGGEAFF.

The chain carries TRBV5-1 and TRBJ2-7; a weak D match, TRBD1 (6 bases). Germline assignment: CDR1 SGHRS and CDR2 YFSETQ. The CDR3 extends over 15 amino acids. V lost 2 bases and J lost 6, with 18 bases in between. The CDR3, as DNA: TGCGCCAGCAGCTTCGCTTCGACAGGAAGGGGCGAGCAGTACTTC. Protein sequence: CASSFASTGRGEQYF.

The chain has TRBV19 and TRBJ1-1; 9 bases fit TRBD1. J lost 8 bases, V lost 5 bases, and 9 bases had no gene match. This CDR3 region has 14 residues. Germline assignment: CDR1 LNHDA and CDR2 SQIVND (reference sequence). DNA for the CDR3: TGTGCCAGTAGTCCCAACAGGGACAGGGCCGAAGCTTTCTTT. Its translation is CASSPNRDRAEAFF.